These T cell receptor beta chains were read from a single sample in a study of CD8+CD57+ T cells in acquired aplastic anemia. TCRdb reanalysed the reads using MiXCR and keeps one entry per CDR3 protein. The profile shows around 130,000 distinct CDR3 sequences, under 60% of them singletons. The sample taken for sequencing was sorted CD4+, CD8+, or CD8+CD57+ T cells (not recorded which) from PBMCs. These receptors were collected from a human donor with aplastic anemia. CDR3s include the opening cysteine and the closing phenylalanine or tryptophan. A D gene is named only where the DNA matches it firmly. The listing skips clone size in some rows; elsewhere it reads once, few, many or a size class.

clone_size	v_call	d_call	j_call	cdr3_nt	cdr3_aa
.	TRBV29-1	TRBD1	TRBJ1-2	TGCAGCGTTGACGGACAGGGAGAGTGGTATGGCTACACCTTC	CSVDGQGEWYGYTF
.	TRBV9	TRBD2	TRBJ2-1	TGTGCCAGCAGCGCACGACTAGCGACTCACAATGAGCAGTTCTTC	CASSARLATHNEQFF
.	TRBV7-6	.	TRBJ2-5	TGTGCCAGCAGCTTAGTGGAACGGGAGCCGTACTTC	CASSLVEREPYF
many	TRBV11-2	TRBD1	TRBJ1-1	TGTGCCAGCAGCTCCTCCATGACAGGGGACGACACTGAAGCTTTCTTT	CASSSSMTGDDTEAFF
.	TRBV5-8	.	TRBJ1-6	TGTGCCAGCAGCTTGGGGACAGCGAATTCACCCCTCCACTTT	CASSLGTANSPLHF
.	TRBV10-3	.	TRBJ2-2	TGTGCCATCAGCCGGGACCCGTCCGGGGAGCTGTTTTTT	CAISRDPSGELFF
few	TRBV29-1	.	TRBJ2-1	TGCAGCGTTGCGGGGGCCAGTGAGCAGTTCTTC	CSVAGASEQFF
.	TRBV7-6	TRBD2	TRBJ2-3	TGTGCCAGCAGCTTAGCCTGGGGTAGCGGGTTGGATACGCAGTATTTT	CASSLAWGSGLDTQYF
many	TRBV4-3	.	TRBJ2-5	TGCGCCAGCAGCCAAGAACGCCTAGTTAGAGAGACCCAGTACTTC	CASSQERLVRETQYF
.	TRBV15	TRBD2	TRBJ2-3	TGTGCCACCAGCCGATTAGCGGGATTCAGAGATACGCAGTATTTT	CATSRLAGFRDTQYF
.	TRBV5-1	TRBD2	TRBJ2-5	TGCGCCAGCAGCTGGGAGGGGACCCAGTACTTC	CASSWEGTQYF
.	TRBV2	.	TRBJ2-3	TGTGCCAGCAGGCTAAATCGAGGTACGCAGTATTTT	CASRLNRGTQYF
.	TRBV13	TRBD1	TRBJ2-2	TGTGCCAGCAGCCTCACCGGGACAGGGGGTGTCACCGGGGAGCTGTTTTTT	CASSLTGTGGVTGELFF
many	TRBV5-4	TRBD1	TRBJ2-5	TGTGCCAGCAGTTCCGACAGGGGTCTCCAAGAGACCCAGTACTTC	CASSSDRGLQETQYF
once	TRBV20-1	TRBD2	TRBJ2-7	TGCAGTGCTAAACAGGGACTAGCGGGGGACACAGAAACACCCTACGAGCAGTACTTC	CSAKQGLAGDTETPYEQYF
.	TRBV7-9	.	TRBJ1-3	TGTGCCAGCAGCTACTCTGGAAACACCTTATATTTT	CASSYSGNTLYF
few	TRBV19	.	TRBJ2-2	TGTGCCAGTAGTTATTGGGAGAACACCGGGGAGCTGTTTTTT	CASSYWENTGELFF
few	TRBV20-1	TRBD2	TRBJ2-3	TGCAGTGCTAGCGGGGGACTAGCGTCAGATACGCAGTATTTT	CSASGGLASDTQYF
many	TRBV29-1	.	TRBJ2-1	TGCAGCGTTGGGGGTAATGAGCAGTTCTTC	CSVGGNEQFF
many	TRBV9	.	TRBJ2-5	TGTGCCAGCAGCGTAGGCGGGGTCCAAGAGACCCAGTACTTC	CASSVGGVQETQYF
many	TRBV15	.	TRBJ2-7	TGTGCCACCAGCAGAGAAAGGATCGGGCAGTACTTC	CATSRERIGQYF
few	TRBV15	.	TRBJ1-6	TGTGCCACCAGCAGAACGGGACTGAGGGATTCACCCCTCCACTTT	CATSRTGLRDSPLHF
.	TRBV7-9	.	TRBJ1-6	TGTGCCAGCAGCCTAGGTAATTCACCCCTCCACTTT	CASSLGNSPLHF
.	TRBV29-1	.	TRBJ2-1	TGCAGCGTTGAAGAGAATGAGCAGTTCTTC	CSVEENEQFF
.	TRBV7-8	TRBD1	TRBJ2-5	TGTGCCAGCAGCCAACAGGGGGTAGAGACCCAGTACTTC	CASSQQGVETQYF
.	TRBV25-1	TRBD1	TRBJ2-7	TGTGCCAGCCGTGACAGGGGGCTAAACGAGCAGTACTTC	CASRDRGLNEQYF
few	TRBV10-2	TRBD2	TRBJ2-7	TGCGCCAGCAGTGATCTAGCGGGGGGCTCCTACGAGCAGTACTTC	CASSDLAGGSYEQYF
.	TRBV20-1	.	TRBJ1-2	TGCAGTGCTAGAGAGGGAGAAAACTATGGCTACACCTTC	CSAREGENYGYTF
few	TRBV12-3/TRBV12-4	.	TRBJ2-7	TGTGCCAGCCATCAGGACGGCAGCTCCTACGAGCAGTACTTC	CASHQDGSSYEQYF
.	TRBV7-8	.	TRBJ2-2	TGTGCCAGCAGCTTGAGAGGGGAGCTGTTTTTT	CASSLRGELFF
.	TRBV20-1	TRBD1	TRBJ2-7	TGCAGTGCTACTCCTCCGGGACAGGGGTACGAGCAGTACTTC	CSATPPGQGYEQYF
.	TRBV15	TRBD1	TRBJ1-2	TGTGCCACCAGCAGAGAAATAGTTACAGGGGGAGATGGCTACACCTTC	CATSREIVTGGDGYTF
.	TRBV20-1	.	TRBJ2-7	TGCAGTGCTAGTTCCGGGGGTAAAAACTACGAGCAGTACTTC	CSASSGGKNYEQYF
.	TRBV2	.	TRBJ2-7	TGTGCCAGCAGGGCCGGGGTCCTCAACTACGAGCAGTACTTC	CASRAGVLNYEQYF
many	TRBV5-1	.	TRBJ1-1	TGCGCCAGCAGCTTGGCCCGACTGAGCCCTGAAGCTTTCTTT	CASSLARLSPEAFF
.	TRBV24-1	.	TRBJ1-2	TGTGCCACCAGTGATTTGGGCAGAAACTATGGCTACACCTTC	CATSDLGRNYGYTF
.	TRBV29-1	TRBD1	TRBJ2-7	TGCAGCGTTGAAGTAGCTGGACAGGGGGCCACCTACGAGCAGTACTTC	CSVEVAGQGATYEQYF
few	TRBV9	.	TRBJ2-3	TGTGCCAGCAGCGTAGAAGGAAGGACGCAGTATTTT	CASSVEGRTQYF
.	TRBV7-8	.	TRBJ2-1	TGTGCCAGCAGCTTACGAGGTGAGCAGTTCTTC	CASSLRGEQFF
.	TRBV29-1	.	TRBJ1-5	TGCAGCGTTGGGGGCTTGAGCAATCAGCCCCAGCATTTT	CSVGGLSNQPQHF
.	TRBV20-1	TRBD2	TRBJ2-1	TGCAGTGCTAGAGATATAGCGGGGACCTACAATGAGCAGTTCTTC	CSARDIAGTYNEQFF
.	TRBV7-9	.	TRBJ1-2	TGTGCCAACAGCCCGGTTGGGAACTATGACTACACCTTC	CANSPVGNYDYTF
few	TRBV3-1	.	TRBJ1-5	TGTGCCAGCAGCCAAGGGGGATCGGACATAAATCAGCCCCAGCATTTT	CASSQGGSDINQPQHF
.	TRBV19	TRBD1	TRBJ2-5	TGTGCCAGTTCCTGGACAGGGGCGGAAACCCAGTACTTC	CASSWTGAETQYF
.	TRBV19	.	TRBJ1-2	TGTGCCAGTAGTATGGGGGGATTGAACTATGGCTACACCTTC	CASSMGGLNYGYTF
.	TRBV15	TRBD1	TRBJ1-2	TGTGCCACCAGCAGAGATTGGGCAGGGGGATCCCGGAACTATGGCTACACCTTC	CATSRDWAGGSRNYGYTF
many	TRBV15	TRBD2	TRBJ2-7	TGTGCCACCAGCAGCACCTGGGGGGGTAATAGCTCCTACTACGAGCAGTACTTC	CATSSTWGGNSSYYEQYF
.	TRBV2	.	TRBJ2-5	TGTGCCAGCAGGACAGGGAGGGTAGAGACCCAGTACTTC	CASRTGRVETQYF
.	TRBV6-4	.	TRBJ2-2	TGTGCCAGCAGTGAGAGTGAGGAGGCCGGGGAGCTGTTTTTT	CASSESEEAGELFF
.	TRBV27	TRBD1	TRBJ1-5	TGTGCCAGCAGTCTAGGGGGCGTTCAGCCCCAGCATTTT	CASSLGGVQPQHF
.	TRBV19	TRBD1	TRBJ1-3	TGTGCCAGCCGGGACAGGGAATACTCTGGAAACACCATATGTTTT	CASRDREYSGNTICF
once	TRBV7-2	TRBD2	TRBJ2-3	TGTGCCAGCAGCGGCGGGGGATCAGATACGCAGTATTTT	CASSGGGSDTQYF
.	TRBV19	.	TRBJ1-1	TGTGCCAGTAGCTGGAACCGGATGAACACTGAAGCTTTCTTT	CASSWNRMNTEAFF
.	TRBV7-8	.	TRBJ2-7	TGTGCCAGCAGCCTCGAGGTGTTCTCGGACGGCGACGAGCAGTACTTC	CASSLEVFSDGDEQYF
many	TRBV27	.	TRBJ2-7	TGTGCCAGCAGTGGAGGATCCTTCTACGAGCAGTACTTC	CASSGGSFYEQYF
.	TRBV7-9	.	TRBJ2-5	TGTGCCAGCAGCTTAGTTTCGGGCGGGGAGACCCAGTACTTC	CASSLVSGGETQYF
few	TRBV24-1	.	TRBJ2-1	TGTGCCACCAGTGATCTGAGCAATGAGCAGTTCTTC	CATSDLSNEQFF
.	TRBV15	.	TRBJ2-3	TGTGCCACCAGCAGAGCCGCTAGCGGCACAGATACGCAGTATTTT	CATSRAASGTDTQYF
.	TRBV7-2	.	TRBJ1-1	TGTGCCAGCAGCCGACAGGTTCAGACTGAAGCTTTCTTT	CASSRQVQTEAFF
.	TRBV27	TRBD1	TRBJ1-2	TGTGCCAGCAGTCCCAACCGGGACAGGGAGGGCTACACCTTC	CASSPNRDREGYTF